The present T cell receptor beta chain was sequenced within a study of blood T cell repertoires in COVID-19. TCRdb keeps only in-frame clones here, not all; method: immunoSEQ multiplex PCR. The table records about 190,000 clones, approximately 90% of them present only once. This CDR3 spans 11 amino acids. The V gene lost 4 bases and the J gene lost 6 bases, with 9 bases spanning the gap. From germline, CDR1 is SQVTM and CDR2 ANQGSEA. This clonotype was obtained from a man between 60 and 75 years old with active or convalescent COVID-19. The sequenced sample consisted of peripheral blood. The rearrangement uses TRBV29-1 and TRBJ1-1; D may be TRBD1 (5 bases). The CDR3 is CSVVRGAEAFF. As DNA, the CDR3 is TGCAGCGTTGTTCGGGGGGCTGAAGCTTTCTTT.